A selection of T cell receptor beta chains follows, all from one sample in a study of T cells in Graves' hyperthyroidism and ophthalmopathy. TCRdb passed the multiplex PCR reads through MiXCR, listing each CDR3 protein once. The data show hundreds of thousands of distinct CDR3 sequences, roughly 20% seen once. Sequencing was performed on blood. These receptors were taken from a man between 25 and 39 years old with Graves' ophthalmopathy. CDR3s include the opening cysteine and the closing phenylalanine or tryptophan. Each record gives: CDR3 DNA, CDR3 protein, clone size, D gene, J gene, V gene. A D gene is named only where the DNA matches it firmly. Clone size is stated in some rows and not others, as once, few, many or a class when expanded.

CDR3 DNA: TGTGCCACCAGCAGGGGAACTAGCGGGAGGAGGGACACCGGGGAGCTGTTTTTT
CDR3 protein: CATSRGTSGRRDTGELFF
clone size: few
D gene: TRBD2
J gene: TRBJ2-2
V gene: TRBV15

CDR3 DNA: TGCGCCAGCAGCTTCAGACTAGCCGCAAGCTCCTACAATGAGCAGTTCTTC
CDR3 protein: CASSFRLAASSYNEQFF
clone size: many
D gene: TRBD2
J gene: TRBJ2-1
V gene: TRBV5-1

CDR3 DNA: TGTGCCAGCAGCTTGGCCACAGGGGCTTATGGCTATGGCTACACCTTC
CDR3 protein: CASSLATGAYGYGYTF
clone size: few
D gene: TRBD1
J gene: TRBJ1-2
V gene: TRBV5-5

CDR3 DNA: TGTGCCAGCAGCTTGGCAGGGCATCAGGGAGGCGAGCAGTACTTC
CDR3 protein: CASSLAGHQGGEQYF
clone size: few
D gene: NA
J gene: TRBJ2-7
V gene: TRBV5-5

CDR3 DNA: TGTGCCAGCAGTTATACCGCTAGGAACACTGAAGCTTTCTTT
CDR3 protein: CASSYTARNTEAFF
clone size: few
D gene: NA
J gene: TRBJ1-1
V gene: TRBV6-1

CDR3 DNA: TGTGCCAGCAGCCTTGACAGGGGCTTCTACGAGCAGTACTTC
CDR3 protein: CASSLDRGFYEQYF
clone size: many
D gene: TRBD1
J gene: TRBJ2-7
V gene: TRBV7-2

CDR3 DNA: TGTGCCAGCAGCGGGAACCGGGACTACAGGCAGTTCTTC
CDR3 protein: CASSGNRDYRQFF
clone size: few
D gene: TRBD2
J gene: TRBJ2-1
V gene: TRBV3-1

CDR3 DNA: TGCAGCGTTGAGGAGACTAGCGGGGGGTGGATCACCGGGGAGCTGTTTTTT
CDR3 protein: CSVEETSGGWITGELFF
clone size: NA
D gene: TRBD2
J gene: TRBJ2-2
V gene: TRBV29-1

CDR3 DNA: TGTGCCAGTAAAGGGGTAGCCAAAAACATTCAGTACTTC
CDR3 protein: CASKGVAKNIQYF
clone size: NA
D gene: NA
J gene: TRBJ2-4
V gene: TRBV6-9

CDR3 DNA: TGTGCCAGCAGCCCAATCTCCGGGGGAGCTTTCTTT
CDR3 protein: CASSPISGGAFF
clone size: NA
D gene: NA
J gene: TRBJ1-1
V gene: TRBV13

CDR3 DNA: TGCAGTGCTAGGGGGCTAGCGGTAAACACCGGGGAGCTGTTTTTT
CDR3 protein: CSARGLAVNTGELFF
clone size: few
D gene: TRBD2
J gene: TRBJ2-2
V gene: TRBV20-1

CDR3 DNA: TGTGCCAGCAGCTCCGACAGGGATGTGACTCAGCCCCAGCATTTT
CDR3 protein: CASSSDRDVTQPQHF
clone size: few
D gene: TRBD1
J gene: TRBJ1-5
V gene: TRBV2

CDR3 DNA: TGCGCCAGCAACCAGGGGAGAAACACCGGGGAGCTGTTTTTT
CDR3 protein: CASNQGRNTGELFF
clone size: NA
D gene: NA
J gene: TRBJ2-2
V gene: TRBV5-1

CDR3 DNA: TGTGCCAGTAGTATTCGGGCGGGGGCAGTGAACACCGGGGAGCTGTTTTTT
CDR3 protein: CASSIRAGAVNTGELFF
clone size: NA
D gene: NA
J gene: TRBJ2-2
V gene: TRBV19

CDR3 DNA: TGTGCCAGCAGCCTACGGCGGGCCGCCTATAATTCACCCCTCCACTTT
CDR3 protein: CASSLRRAAYNSPLHF
clone size: once
D gene: NA
J gene: TRBJ1-6
V gene: TRBV5-6

CDR3 DNA: TGTGCCAGTAGTATTAGTGTTAGGAGGGCCGGGGAATACAATGAGCAGTTCTTC
CDR3 protein: CASSISVRRAGEYNEQFF
clone size: once
D gene: NA
J gene: TRBJ2-1
V gene: TRBV19

CDR3 DNA: TGTGCCAGCAGCTTAGTCAACAGGGGAGGTGATGAAAAACTGTTTTTT
CDR3 protein: CASSLVNRGGDEKLFF
clone size: NA
D gene: TRBD1
J gene: TRBJ1-4
V gene: TRBV7-9

CDR3 DNA: TGTGCCACCTCAAAACCCTCCTACAATGAGCAGTTCTTC
CDR3 protein: CATSKPSYNEQFF
clone size: NA
D gene: NA
J gene: TRBJ2-1
V gene: TRBV7-9

CDR3 DNA: TGCGCCAGCAGCTTGGAAGGACTAGCGGGAATAAATGAGCAGTTCTTC
CDR3 protein: CASSLEGLAGINEQFF
clone size: NA
D gene: TRBD2
J gene: TRBJ2-1
V gene: TRBV5-1

CDR3 DNA: TGCGCCAGCAGCCAGGTACCCGGAGGGATGAATCAGCCCCAGCATTTT
CDR3 protein: CASSQVPGGMNQPQHF
clone size: few
D gene: NA
J gene: TRBJ1-5
V gene: TRBV4-1

CDR3 DNA: TGTGCCAGCAGTGAAGCAAGGGCAAGTGAGCAGTTCTTC
CDR3 protein: CASSEARASEQFF
clone size: NA
D gene: NA
J gene: TRBJ2-1
V gene: TRBV6-1

CDR3 DNA: TGTGCCAGCAGCCAAGTATGGGGCCAGCCCCAGCATTTT
CDR3 protein: CASSQVWGQPQHF
clone size: many
D gene: NA
J gene: TRBJ1-5
V gene: TRBV3-1

CDR3 DNA: TGTGCCAGCAGGGCCGGGACAATCTACGAGCAGTACTTC
CDR3 protein: CASRAGTIYEQYF
clone size: NA
D gene: NA
J gene: TRBJ2-7
V gene: TRBV2

CDR3 DNA: TGCGCCAGCAGTGAGTCGAGGGTGACTAGCACAGATACGCAGTATTTT
CDR3 protein: CASSESRVTSTDTQYF
clone size: few
D gene: NA
J gene: TRBJ2-3
V gene: TRBV10-1